Given below is one T cell receptor beta chain in context. This clonotype was observed at least ten times. What antigen it recognizes has not been identified. No base qualities exist here, and no much larger clone lies one base off it. The data stem from a study of early T cells in non-severe SARS-CoV-2 infection (dated by TCRdb to the early 2020s). Turning to the overall study: TCR sequencing used bulk RNA from unsorted whole blood, so alpha and beta chains could not be paired.

Overall results and qualifications from the work: Matching against VDJdb was skewed toward anti-spike CD8 responses, likely underestimated virus-specific expansions, and missed private and CD4 specificities.

The receptor library was made with 5' RACE. The instrument was a NextSeq 500. To correct for sequencing error and PCR bias, the TCR library protocol tagged individual cDNA molecules with unique molecular identifiers. TCR alpha and beta chains were both sequenced, and the abundances of alpha and beta sequences in each sample were closely correlated with each other. In the original analysis: Decombinator V4 was used to perform V gene, J gene and CDR3 annotation of TCR sequences. Expanded TCRs were defined as changing significantly between any two time points under a Poisson model with p below 0.0001. TCR abundances were normalised to the total number of TCRs sequenced per sample and were expressed as counts per million. MAIT TCRs were defined by TRAV1-2 paired with TRAJ12, TRAJ20 or TRAJ33, and iNKT TCRs by TRAV10 paired with TRAJ18. VDJdb, accessed on 1 November 2021, was searched for TCRs annotated for CMV, EBV and SARS-CoV-2, and TCRs annotated for more than one antigen were excluded. Through fastp at Q25 and MiXCR, TCRdb rebuilt clones from the public reads, retaining in-frame beta chains. Here each entry gathers all rows of one CDR3 protein and keeps the most common genes and DNA. V and J calls and clone size were set by TCRdb, not the authors. The sample table shows 50,000 to 80,000 distinct CDR3 sequences, and just under 5% are seen once. The ten biggest clones cover 4% to 5% of the sample.

The CDR3 contains 12 residues, cysteine and phenylalanine counted. The retained sequence is limited to the CDR3, 36 bases, with the frame set at the first base. CDR1 and CDR2, per the germline V gene, are MNHNS and SASEGT. V is clipped by 4 bases and J by 8 bases, and the sequence between their germline boundaries is 11 bases long. Set within a cohort of healthcare workers in London, UK, this nested case-control study involved weekly PCR testing of nasopharyngeal swabs along with blood sampling. Healthcare workers were recruited between 23 and 31 March 2020, during the week of the UK lockdown, and were followed weekly for up to about 16 weeks.

Sequenced material: whole blood. The TCR originated in an adult who was a healthcare worker with PCR-confirmed SARS-CoV-2 infection or an uninfected control (not recorded which). This receptor chain uses TRBV6-1 and TRBJ1-2; the D gene cannot be resolved reliably. The nucleotides read TGTGCCAGCAGTGGAGCAATAGGCGGCTACACCTTC. It specifies CASSGAIGGYTF.